Below are 3 T cell receptor beta chains sequenced from a single sample in a study of CD8 T cells in ankylosing spondylitis. TCRdb re-called the 5' RACE reads with MiXCR, one entry per CDR3 protein. The repertoire holds some 250,000 distinct CDR3 sequences, roughly 10% seen once, with 5.5% to 8% in the top ten. Sequencing input: blood, either unsorted or a sorted T cell fraction (not recorded which). The receptors stem from a male donor with ankylosing spondylitis or in good health (not recorded which).

The genes are TRBV11-2 and TRBJ2-5, with 12 bases matching TRBD2. The trim removed 6 bases at V and 5 bases at J, leaving 4 bases unmatched. The CDR3 has 14 residues. Germline V gives CDR1 SGHAT, CDR2 FQNNGV. In DNA, the CDR3 is TGTGCCAGCAGAAGGACTAGCGGGGAGGAGACCCAGTACTTC. As protein: CASRRTSGEETQYF.

This clonotype was picked up many times. This chain links TRBV20-1 with TRBJ1-1, with D tentatively TRBD1 (5 bases). Germline V gene data show CDR1 as DFQATT and CDR2 as SNEGSKA (reference sequence). This CDR3 comprises 13 residues. The CDR3 is CRASGTANTEAFF. The DNA for the CDR3 is TGCAGGGCCTCCGGGACCGCGAACACTGAAGCTTTCTTT.

This clonotype was seen repeatedly, ten times or more. J is TRBJ2-7 and V is TRBV5-1; 7 bases match TRBD2. V lost 2 bases and J lost 4; bases outside the gene matches: 3. The CDR3 sequence is 13 residues long. The germline V gene encodes CDR1 SGHRS and CDR2 YFSETQ. The CDR3 protein is CASSFPGRYEQYF. CDR3 DNA: TGCGCCAGCAGCTTCCCCGGGAGGTACGAGCAGTACTTC.